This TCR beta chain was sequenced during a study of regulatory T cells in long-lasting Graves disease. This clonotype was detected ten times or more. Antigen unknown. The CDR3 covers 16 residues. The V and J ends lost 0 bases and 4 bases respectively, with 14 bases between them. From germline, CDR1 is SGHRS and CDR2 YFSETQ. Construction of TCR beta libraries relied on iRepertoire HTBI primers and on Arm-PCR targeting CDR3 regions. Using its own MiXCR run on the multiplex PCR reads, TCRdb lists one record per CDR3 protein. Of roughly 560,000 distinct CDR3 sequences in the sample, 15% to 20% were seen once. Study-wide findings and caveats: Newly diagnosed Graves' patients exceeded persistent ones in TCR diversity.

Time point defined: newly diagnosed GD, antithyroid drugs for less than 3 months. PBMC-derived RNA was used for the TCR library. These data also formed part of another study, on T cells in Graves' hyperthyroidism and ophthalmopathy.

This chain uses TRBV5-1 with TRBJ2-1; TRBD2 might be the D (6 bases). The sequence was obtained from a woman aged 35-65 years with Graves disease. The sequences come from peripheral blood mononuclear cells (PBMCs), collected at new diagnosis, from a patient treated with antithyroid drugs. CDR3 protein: CASSLVSGTGYNEQFF. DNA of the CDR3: TGCGCCAGCAGCTTGGTATCGGGGACTGGGTACAATGAGCAGTTCTTC.